The 6 T cell receptor beta chains in this list originate from one sample, sequenced in a study of T cells in Graves' hyperthyroidism and ophthalmopathy. TCR beta CDR3 sequences were amplified from RNA transcripts. Researchers ran a first-round RT-PCR on the TCR CDR3 using the HTBI primer set. From the multiplex PCR reads, TCRdb called clonotypes with MiXCR, one entry per CDR3 protein. The sample records 280,000 or so distinct CDR3 sequences, approximately 14% being singletons. Material for sequencing was blood. The receptors here all came from a woman between 45 and 60 years old with Graves' hyperthyroidism that later progressed to Graves' ophthalmopathy.

This clonotype showed up many times. The chain combines TRBV28 with TRBJ1-1, with 12 bases fitting TRBD1. Unmatched junction bases numbered 6, after V lost 3 bases and J lost 4 bases. CDR3 length: 16 residues. Germline assignment: CDR1 MDHEN and CDR2 SYDVKM. CDR3 nucleotide sequence: TGTGCCAGCAGTTTTGGGACAGGGGGCTCCGGCACTGAAGCTTTCTTT. It translates to CASSFGTGGSGTEAFF.

This clonotype was seen ten or more times. The chain uses TRBV28 and TRBJ2-1; 7 nucleotides match TRBD2. There are 17 residues in the CDR3. The V and J ends lost 5 bases and 0 bases, in that order; junction bases with no gene match: 10. Per germline, CDR1 MDHEN and CDR2 SYDVKM. The chain's CDR3 is CASSLLGRGSSYNEQFF. DNA for the CDR3: TGTGCCAGCAGTCTCCTCGGGCGGGGGAGCTCCTACAATGAGCAGTTCTTC.

This clonotype was detected many times. This sequence joins TRBV5-1 and TRBJ1-1; D remains ambiguous. The CDR3 has 14 amino acids. Trimming took 5 bases from V and 7 from J, leaving 18 bases between them. Germline V CDR1 and CDR2: SGHRS, YFSETQ. In DNA form, the CDR3 reads TGCGCCAGCAGACCGGGCCAAATCGGAGGTGAAGCTTTCTTT. This codes for CASRPGQIGGEAFF.

This clonotype was detected ten times or more. V usage is TRBV28 and J usage is TRBJ1-2; D is uncertain. V was shortened by 5 bases and J by 3 bases, with 10 bases between the two germline ends. Germline V gene lookup returns CDR1 MDHEN and CDR2 SYDVKM. There are 13 residues in the CDR3. The CDR3 here is CASSLPPDYGYTF. The CDR3 DNA sequence: TGTGCCAGCAGTCTACCGCCCGACTATGGCTACACCTTC.

The sample holds many counts of this clonotype. V gene TRBV28 combines with J gene TRBJ1-2, with a possible D match to TRBD1 (5 bases). V lost 3 bases, J lost 4 bases, and 18 bases lay in between. This CDR3 spans 16 amino acids. Germline V lookup: CDR1 MDHEN, CDR2 SYDVKM. CDR3 loop: CASSFLQFQGTYGYTF. The CDR3 DNA reads TGTGCCAGCAGTTTCCTCCAATTCCAGGGTACCTATGGCTACACCTTC.

In its sample, this clonotype was seen many times. The J gene is TRBJ2-2, the V gene TRBV6-1; 7 nucleotides match TRBD1. Trimming took 6 bases from V and 4 from J; bases not matched to a gene: 5. The CDR3 is 14 amino acids. Germline V CDR1 and CDR2: MNHNS, SASEGT. CDR3 region: CASRADRRTGELFF. The CDR3 nucleotides are TGTGCCAGCAGGGCGGACAGGCGCACCGGGGAGCTGTTTTTT.